This paragraph reports one T cell receptor beta chain. This clone was counted a single time. It has no known antigen specificity. Base qualities were left out, and no much larger clone turns up one base away. The donors were healthy, HIV-negative adults with no recently reported acute infections or vaccinations. Every donor was a Caucasian adult living in Nashville, Tennessee, USA. Magnetic negative selection was used to enrich CD4+ T cells, after which naive cells were positively selected on CD45RA and the negative fraction became the memory subset. Blood was collected by leukapheresis, and PBMCs were isolated by Ficoll-Histopaque density gradient centrifugation and then cryopreserved in liquid nitrogen vapor phase. Analytical flow cytometry was used to check the purity and quantity of every magnetically sorted T cell population. Each sorted fraction had its genomic DNA isolated and then quantified by UV absorbance on a Nanodrop 2000c.

This entry is derived from a study of shared clonotypes between healthy human individuals (dated by TCRdb to about 2020). For the study in its entirety: Three men and two women, aged 18 to 49 years, made up the cohort. To increase sequencing depth and limit assay-specific biases, different laboratories used diverse techniques to prepare libraries and sequence TCR repertoires. Each donor's leukapheresis produced roughly between roughly 0.85 and 9 billion PBMCs. Per donor, three plates each were used for CD4 naive and CD4 memory, two for CD8 naive, and one for CD8 memory. The study deeply sequenced blood TCR repertoires of about 5 healthy adults to estimate repertoire size and the extent of clonotype sharing between individuals. What the work shows at the level of the full study, not this receptor alone: Based on pairwise subsampling, the degree of clonotype sharing among donors was expected to be affected by sequencing depth. The small number of donors limited the genetic and exposure-history diversity represented. Only blood was sampled, and tissue TCR repertoires likely differ from those in blood. Compared with non-shared clonotypes, the clonotypes found in all four sorted-subset donors had higher generation probabilities. Sharing across several donors was observed for approximately 5% of naive CD4, over 3% of naive CD8, 2.3% of memory CD4, and less than 0.45% of memory CD8 clonotypes. Incomplete sequencing was indicated by rarefaction of sorted-subset datasets, despite the large sequencing depth. Naive subsets generally had larger estimated clonotype richness than memory subsets did.

TCR CDR3 regions were amplified from genomic DNA by multiplex PCR using the deep immunoSEQ assay. Extracted genomic DNA from each cell subset was spread evenly across all wells of several immunoSEQ 96-well plates, with each plate serving as a replicate. For sorted subsets, each replicate PCR was loaded with roughly 200 ng genomic DNA, equivalent to 30,000 or so T cell genomes. Purified libraries were measured with a Qubit 3.0 fluorometer, size-checked on a Bioanalyzer 2100, and measured again with the KAPA Library Quantification kit. Every immunoSEQ 96-well plate was sequenced on a separate single-read 150-cycle Illumina NextSeq 550 flow cell. The original pipeline was this. The immunoSEQ output contained only junctional sequences without quality scores, so filtering could not match that applied to full-length reads. To assign V/J genes and CDR3, sequences were annotated using PyIR, a Python wrapper for IgBLAST v1.9, with IMGT germline references. Reads with weak V/J assignments (E-value above 1e-6), missing CDR3, stop codons, out-of-frame junctions, or ambiguous translated residues were removed. V3J clonotypes were defined as sequences sharing an identical inferred V gene, J gene, and CDR3 amino acid sequence. To compute the percentage overlap between repertoires, the number of shared unique clonotypes was divided by the size of the smaller repertoire. Three approaches were used to assess repertoire richness: RTK rarefaction, the Chao1 estimator, and Recon v2.1 estimates of unobserved clonotypes. OLGA was used to compute generation probabilities for all TCRbeta clonotypes that the gDNA method yielded from a handful of donors. TCRdb holds this immuneACCESS table with in-frame rearrangements only. Some clones are missing; in checked studies, unresolved V genes explain under half, and the rest has no known cause. The DNA was the basis for D and trimming; V, J and clone size are from that table. This sample has a few million clones in its table, and just under 95% of those were observed once. The ten most abundant clones make up 0.37% of the sample.

From a lookup of the germline V gene, CDR1 and CDR2 are SGHRS and YFSETQ. Unmatched junction bases come to 5, with V trimmed by 0 bases and J by 4 bases. Including cysteine and phenylalanine, the CDR3 has 15 amino acids. The read is trimmed to its CDR3 DNA, 45 bases read in frame from base 1. The rearranged chain carries TRBV5-1 and TRBJ2-3, and 7 junctional nucleotides match TRBD2. This sequence was found in a man younger than 35 in good health. Some clones in this sample may be carry-over from other donors' samples. Sequencing input: naive CD4+ T cells from PBMCs. In light of the paper, this sample's cell subset or site label describes: CD45RA+ positively selected. The sequence in DNA is TGCGCCAGCAGCTTGGTTGGCGGGAGCGCAGATACGCAGTATTTT. This gives the protein CASSLVGGSADTQYF. With the portions outside the CDR3 filled from the reference TRBV5-1 and TRBJ2-3 genes, the complete variable region becomes KAGVTQTPRYLIKTRGQQVTLSCSPISGHRSVSWYQQTPGQGLQFLFEYFSETQRNKGNFPGRFSGRQFSNSRSEMNVSTLELGDSALYLCASSLVGGSADTQYFGPGTRLTVL.